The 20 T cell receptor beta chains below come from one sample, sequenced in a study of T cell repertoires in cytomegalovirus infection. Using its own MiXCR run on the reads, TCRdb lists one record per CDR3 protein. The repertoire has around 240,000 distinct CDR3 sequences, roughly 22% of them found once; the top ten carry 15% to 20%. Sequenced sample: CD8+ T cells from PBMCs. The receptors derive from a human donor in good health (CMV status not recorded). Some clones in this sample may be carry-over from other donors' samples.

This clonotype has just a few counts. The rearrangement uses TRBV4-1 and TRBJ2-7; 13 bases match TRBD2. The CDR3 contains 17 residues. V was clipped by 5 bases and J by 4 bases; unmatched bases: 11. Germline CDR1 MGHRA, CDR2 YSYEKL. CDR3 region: CASSRGTSGASLYEQYF. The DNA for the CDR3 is TGCGCCAGCAGCAGGGGGACTAGCGGGGCTTCGTTATACGAGCAGTACTTC.

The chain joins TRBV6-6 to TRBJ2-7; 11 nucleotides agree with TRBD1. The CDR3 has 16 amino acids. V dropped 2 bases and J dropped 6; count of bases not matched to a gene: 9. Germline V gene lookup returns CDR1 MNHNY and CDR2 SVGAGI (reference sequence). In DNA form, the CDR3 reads TGTGCCAGCAGTTACGCCCCCGGGACAGGGGGATCCGAGCAGTACTTC. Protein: CASSYAPGTGGSEQYF.

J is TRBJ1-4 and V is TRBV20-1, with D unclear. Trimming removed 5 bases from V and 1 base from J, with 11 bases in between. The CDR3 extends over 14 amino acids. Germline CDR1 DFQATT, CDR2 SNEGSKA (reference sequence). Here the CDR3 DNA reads TGCAGTGCTGTGCCGACAAGAACTAATGAAAAACTGTTTTTT. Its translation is CSAVPTRTNEKLFF.

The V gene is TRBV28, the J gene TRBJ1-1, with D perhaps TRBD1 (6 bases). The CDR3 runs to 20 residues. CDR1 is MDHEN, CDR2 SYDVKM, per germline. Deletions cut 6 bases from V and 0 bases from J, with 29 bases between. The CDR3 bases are TGTGCCAGCAGCCCGGTTGACAGGACTTTAAACAATTTCATGAACACTGAAGCTTTCTTT. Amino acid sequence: CASSPVDRTLNNFMNTEAFF.

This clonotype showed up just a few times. The CDR3 coding sequence is TGTGCCACCGGTGGAATTGATATGAACACTGAAGCTTTCTTT. It yields the protein CATGGIDMNTEAFF. This rearrangement joins TRBV15 to TRBJ1-1; D is unclear. V lost 8 bases and J 0 bases, leaving 13 bases between the germline ends. The CDR3 spans 14 residues. Per the germline V gene, CDR1 is LNHNV and CDR2 is YYDKDF (reference sequence).

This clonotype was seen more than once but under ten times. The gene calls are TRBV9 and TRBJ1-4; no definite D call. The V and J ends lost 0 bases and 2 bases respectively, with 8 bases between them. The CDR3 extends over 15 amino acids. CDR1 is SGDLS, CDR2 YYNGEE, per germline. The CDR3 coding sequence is TGTGCCAGCAGCGTAGAATCCAGCACTAATGAAAAACTGTTTTTT. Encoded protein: CASSVESSTNEKLFF. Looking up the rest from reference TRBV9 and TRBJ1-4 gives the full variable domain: DSGVTQTPKHLITATGQRVTLRCSPRSGDLSVYWYQQSLDQGLQFLIQYYNGEERAKGNILERFSAQQFPDLHSELNLSSLELGDSALYFCASSVESSTNEKLFFGSGTQLSVL.

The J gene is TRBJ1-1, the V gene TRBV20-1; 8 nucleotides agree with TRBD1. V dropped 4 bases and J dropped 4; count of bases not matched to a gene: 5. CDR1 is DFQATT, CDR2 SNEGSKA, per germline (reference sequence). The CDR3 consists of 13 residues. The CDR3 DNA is TGCAGTGCTATAGGACAGGGTGTCACTGAAGCTTTCTTT. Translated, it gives CSAIGQGVTEAFF.

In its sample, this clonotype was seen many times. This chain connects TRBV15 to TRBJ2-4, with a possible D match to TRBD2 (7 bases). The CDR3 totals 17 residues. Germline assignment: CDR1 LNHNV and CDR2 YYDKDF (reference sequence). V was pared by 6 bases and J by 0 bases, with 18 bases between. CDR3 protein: CATRGKRGALAKNIQYF. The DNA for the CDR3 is TGTGCCACCAGAGGGAAACGGGGGGCCCTAGCCAAAAACATTCAGTACTTC.

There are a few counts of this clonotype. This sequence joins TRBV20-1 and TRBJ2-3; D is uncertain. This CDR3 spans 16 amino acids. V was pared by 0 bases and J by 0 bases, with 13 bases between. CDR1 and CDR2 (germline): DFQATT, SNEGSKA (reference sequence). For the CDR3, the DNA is TGCAGTGCTAGAGATCTTGGCGGACCTAGCACAGATACGCAGTATTTT. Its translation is CSARDLGGPSTDTQYF.

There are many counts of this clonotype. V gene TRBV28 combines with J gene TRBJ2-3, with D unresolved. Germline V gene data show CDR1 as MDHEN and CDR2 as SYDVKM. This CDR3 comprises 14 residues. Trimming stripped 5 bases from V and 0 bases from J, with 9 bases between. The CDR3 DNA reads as TGTGCCAGCAGTGCCGCCATAAGCACAGATACGCAGTATTTT. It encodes CASSAAISTDTQYF.

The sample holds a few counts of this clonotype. The CDR3 DNA is TGCGCCCCCAGAGGGAAGGGGCAATACACTGAAGCTTTCTTT. The encoded protein is CAPRGKGQYTEAFF. The J gene is TRBJ1-1, the V gene TRBV23-1; D is possibly TRBD1 (5 bases). TRBV23-1 is placed among ORFs of uncertain function. The V end lost 11 bases, the J end lost 3 bases, and 19 bases lay between the germline ends. The length of the CDR3 is 14 residues.

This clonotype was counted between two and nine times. DNA of the CDR3: TGTGCCAGCACCGGGACAGACAATCAGCCCCAGCATTTT. This sequence encodes CASTGTDNQPQHF. V and J are TRBV28 and TRBJ1-5; 7 nucleotides match TRBD1. CDR1 is MDHEN, CDR2 SYDVKM, per germline. V shed 7 bases and J 3 bases; nucleotides not matched to a gene: 3. The CDR3 covers 13 residues.

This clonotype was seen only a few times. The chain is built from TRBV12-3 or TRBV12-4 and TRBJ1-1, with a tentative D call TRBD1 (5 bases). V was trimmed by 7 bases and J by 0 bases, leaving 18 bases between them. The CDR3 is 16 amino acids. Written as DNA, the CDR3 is TGTGCCAGCACCATAGGGACGGATCTCATGAACACTGAAGCTTTCTTT. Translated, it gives CASTIGTDLMNTEAFF.

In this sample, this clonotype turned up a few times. CDR3 DNA sequence: TGCAGTGCGGGGACAGGGGGGACCTACGAGCAGTACTTC. It is translated as CSAGTGGTYEQYF. The chain recombines TRBV20-1 with TRBJ2-7; 11 bases map to TRBD1. V shed 6 bases, J shed 2 bases, and the junction held 3 bases outside the gene matches. The germline gives CDR1 DFQATT, CDR2 SNEGSKA (reference sequence). The CDR3 is 13 residues long.

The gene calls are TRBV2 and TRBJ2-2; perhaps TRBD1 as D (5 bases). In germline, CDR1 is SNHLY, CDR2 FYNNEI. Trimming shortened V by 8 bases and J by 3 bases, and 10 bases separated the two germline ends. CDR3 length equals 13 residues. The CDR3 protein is CASVDSYTGELFF. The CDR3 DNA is TGTGCCAGCGTCGACAGTTACACCGGGGAGCTGTTTTTT.

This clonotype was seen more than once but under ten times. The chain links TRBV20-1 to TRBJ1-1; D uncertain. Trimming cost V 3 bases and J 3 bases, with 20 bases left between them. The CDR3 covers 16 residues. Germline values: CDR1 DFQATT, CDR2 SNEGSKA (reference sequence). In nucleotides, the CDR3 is TGCAGTGCTAGGTCTCTCGGTCCCCCGCGGGACACTGAAGCTTTCTTT. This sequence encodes CSARSLGPPRDTEAFF.

This CDR3 reads CASSHLGVNYEQYF. The DNA for the CDR3 is TGTGCCAGCAGCCATCTGGGAGTGAACTACGAGCAGTACTTC. The chain combines TRBV14 with TRBJ2-7; D is perhaps TRBD2 (5 bases). V lost 3 bases and J lost 3, with 12 bases in between. This CDR3 is 14 amino acids long. Germline V CDR1 and CDR2: SGHDN, FVKESK.

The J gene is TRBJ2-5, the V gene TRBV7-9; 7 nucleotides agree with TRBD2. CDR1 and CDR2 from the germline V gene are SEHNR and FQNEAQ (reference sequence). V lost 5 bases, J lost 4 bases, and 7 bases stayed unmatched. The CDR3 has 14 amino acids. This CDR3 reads CASSTREEAETQYF. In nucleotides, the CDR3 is TGTGCCAGCAGCACCCGGGAGGAGGCAGAGACCCAGTACTTC.

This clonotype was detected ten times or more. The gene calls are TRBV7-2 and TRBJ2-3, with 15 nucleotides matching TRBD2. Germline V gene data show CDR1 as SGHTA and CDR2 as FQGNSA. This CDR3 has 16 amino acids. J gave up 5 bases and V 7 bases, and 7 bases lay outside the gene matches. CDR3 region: CASMGLAGGGRDTQYF. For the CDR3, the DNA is TGTGCCAGCATGGGACTAGCGGGGGGAGGGAGAGATACGCAGTATTTT.

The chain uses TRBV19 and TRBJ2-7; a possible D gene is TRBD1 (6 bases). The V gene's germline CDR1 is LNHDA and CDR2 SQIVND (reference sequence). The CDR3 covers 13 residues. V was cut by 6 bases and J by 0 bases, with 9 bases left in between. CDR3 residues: CASRQGYSYEQYF. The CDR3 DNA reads TGTGCCAGTAGACAGGGCTACTCCTACGAGCAGTACTTC.